What follows describes a single T cell receptor beta chain. This entry comes from a study of blood T cell repertoires in COVID-19. Study in general: Some COVID-19 samples were acute and others convalescent; all came from the United States, Italy and Spain. Nucleic acid was either cDNA or gDNA, and it came from T cells, B-cell-depleted T cells, or PBMCs.

Authors' analysis steps: Reference gene primer amplification in the assay estimated nucleated cell counts. Data came from immunoSEQ multiplex PCR; TCRdb stores just in-frame clones and leaves some out. V and J calls and clone size are given by that table; D and trimming were obtained from the DNA. The data contain under 150,000 clones, 65% to 85% of them singletons. CDR1 SEHNR and CDR2 FQNEAQ come from the germline V gene (reference sequence). Deletions cut 3 bases from V and 3 bases from J, with 11 bases between. The CDR3 has 14 residues. The chain has TRBV7-9 and TRBJ2-5; D is possibly TRBD1 (6 bases). This TCR was recovered from a woman aged 55-69 years with acute or convalescent COVID-19. Source material: peripheral blood. The chain's CDR3 is CASSFKGGEETQYF. CDR3 DNA: TGTGCCAGCAGCTTCAAAGGGGGTGAAGAGACCCAGTACTTC.